One T cell receptor (beta chain) is described in this entry. The antigen is undetermined. Pooling was applied to second doses at about 4 or about 12 weeks. Sequenced by immunoSEQ multiplex PCR; TCRdb stores in-frame clones only, minus some. This table has 130,000 or so clones, about 91% appearing once. This sample is part of a study of T cell responses to AZD1222 COVID-19 vaccine. Study-level results: The donor group comprised mostly white British people and more females; the analysis possibly underestimated clonal diversity. At baseline, just 6 or 7 AZD1222 recipients tested seropositive. Compared with day 0, the breadth and depth of the Spike-specific TCR repertoire rose significantly after two doses of AZD1222.

Germline CDR1 is MNHEY and CDR2 is SMNVEV (reference sequence). The length of the CDR3 is 13 residues. V was clipped by 4 bases and J by 4 bases, with 10 bases between them. The source of this sequence is an adult who received the AZD1222 COVID-19 vaccine. The material sequenced was peripheral blood, taken 28 days after the second AZD1222 dose. The chain couples TRBV27 to TRBJ1-2; D is unresolved. The CDR3, as DNA: TGTGCCAGCAGTTCAGGTGCATCCTATGGCTACACCTTC. Residues: CASSSGASYGYTF.